Listed below are T cell receptor beta chains from one sample, sequenced in a study of T cells after posttransplantation cyclophosphamide. Generated by immunoSEQ multiplex PCR, the TCRdb table keeps only in-frame clones and is missing some. This repertoire holds more than 3,000 clones, and none appear only once. The specimen was PBMCs, collected after allogeneic stem cell transplant with posttransplant cyclophosphamide. The source of these receptors is a male patient aged 30 to 40 who received an allogeneic stem cell transplant from a related donor, was CMV-positive, and had acute GVHD only. Part of the T cell pool may stem from the graft donor. The CDR3 runs from the conserved cysteine through the conserved F or W. A D gene is named only where the DNA matches it firmly. Each size is how often the clone was seen (once, few, many) or a class if it is expanded.

>many|TRBD2|TRBJ2-5|TRBV11-3
CASSISGGAGGETQYF
TGTGCCAGCAGCATTAGCGGGGGGGCCGGGGGAGAGACCCAGTACTTC
>many|TRBD1|TRBJ2-3|TRBV12-3/TRBV12-4
CASSRDRSTDTQYF
TGTGCCAGCAGCCGGGACAGGTCCACGGATACGCAGTATTTT
>many|TRBD1|TRBJ1-5|TRBV7-2
CASSSGTGVGLGNQPQHF
TGTGCCAGCAGCTCCGGGACAGGGGTCGGGTTGGGCAATCAGCCCCAGCATTTT
>many|.|TRBJ2-1|TRBV7-2
CASSLNGAGPEQFF
TGTGCCAGCAGCTTAAATGGAGCGGGTCCTGAGCAGTTCTTC
>many|TRBD1|TRBJ1-2|TRBV12-3/TRBV12-4
CASSPMGQGYGYTF
TGTGCCAGCAGCCCGATGGGACAGGGCTATGGCTACACCTTC
>many|.|TRBJ2-5|TRBV2
CASGFETQYF
TGTGCCAGCGGCTTCGAGACCCAGTACTTC
>medium-sized|TRBD2|TRBJ2-5|TRBV15
CATSFRLAGGQETQYF
TGTGCCACCAGCTTCCGACTAGCGGGGGGCCAAGAGACCCAGTACTTC
>many|.|TRBJ2-1|TRBV6-2/TRBV6-3
CASSGHSGSYNEQFF
TGTGCCAGCAGTGGTCATAGCGGCTCCTACAATGAGCAGTTCTTC
>many|TRBD1|TRBJ1-6|TRBV5-1
CASSEPGQGNSPLHF
TGCGCCAGCAGCGAACCGGGACAGGGGAACTCACCCCTCCACTTT
>medium-sized|.|TRBJ1-2|TRBV19
CASSKDWNYGYTF
TGTGCCAGTAGTAAGGACTGGAACTATGGCTACACCTTC
>medium-sized|.|TRBJ2-1|TRBV10-3
CAISTGQYYNEQFF
TGTGCCATCTCCACAGGGCAATACTACAATGAGCAGTTCTTC
>many|.|TRBJ1-2|TRBV4-1
CASSQDLDTVGGYTF
TGCGCCAGCAGCCAAGATCTGGACACCGTTGGGGGCTACACCTTC
>many|.|TRBJ2-5|TRBV5-1
CASSPTQETQYF
TGCGCCAGCAGCCCTACTCAAGAGACCCAGTACTTC
>many|.|TRBJ2-7|TRBV4-1
CASSLRQESSYEQYF
TGCGCCAGCAGCCTGCGACAGGAGAGCTCCTACGAGCAGTACTTC
>many|.|TRBJ1-3|TRBV28
CASSSWGAGNTIYF
TGTGCCAGCAGTTCGTGGGGGGCTGGAAACACCATATATTTT
>many|.|TRBJ1-2|TRBV5-5
CASSLDRTVGYTF
TGTGCCAGCAGCTTGGATCGGACAGTTGGCTACACCTTC
>many|TRBD1|TRBJ1-2|TRBV4-1
CASSPTGQMLMGGYTF
TGCGCCAGCAGTCCGACAGGGCAGATGTTAATGGGCGGCTACACCTTC